The 22 T cell receptor beta chains listed next were all sequenced from one sample in a study of blood T cell repertoires in COVID-19. TCRdb's table, derived via immunoSEQ multiplex PCR, lists solely in-frame clones and lacks some. The data hold under 200,000 clones, with roughly 84% observed a single time. Material for sequencing was peripheral blood. These receptors were obtained from a man in his 60s who had recovered from COVID-19.

This clone was counted once. The V and J genes are TRBV5-5 and TRBJ1-2; weak D call: TRBD1 (5 bases). V lost 0 bases and J 6 bases, leaving 9 bases between the germline ends. Germline V gives CDR1 SGHKS, CDR2 YYEKEE (reference sequence). The CDR3 contains 13 residues. CDR3 amino acids: CASSLGTLDGYTF. The CDR3 nucleotides are TGTGCCAGCAGCTTGGGGACACTGGATGGCTACACCTTC.

This rearrangement joins TRBV5-4 to TRBJ2-7; TRBD1 aligns across 7 bases. V lost 3 bases to trimming and J lost 7 bases; unmatched junction nucleotides: 16. CDR1 is SGHNT and CDR2 is YYREEE in the germline V gene (reference sequence). The CDR3 has 16 residues. The CDR3 loop reads CASSSTGKGVGEEQYF. As DNA, the CDR3 is TGTGCCAGCAGCTCGACAGGGAAGGGGGTAGGGGAAGAGCAGTACTTC.

The chain carries TRBV6-6 and TRBJ1-3, with 11 bases fitting TRBD1. Germline-derived CDR1 and CDR2 are MNHNY and SVGAGI (reference sequence). CDR3 length equals 17 residues. J gave up 8 bases and V 5 bases, and 14 bases lay outside the gene matches. CDR3 nucleotides: TGTGCCAGCAGTCCCTCCGGGGACAGGGGGTTGTGGGACACCATATATTTT. It encodes CASSPSGDRGLWDTIYF.

The chain uses TRBV19 and TRBJ1-2; 7 nucleotides align to TRBD1. The CDR3 extends over 17 amino acids. Germline CDR1 and CDR2: LNHDA and SQIVND (reference sequence). V was pared by 2 bases and J by 4 bases, with 13 bases of the junction left unmatched. CDR3: CASSITSNPGQLYGYTF. The CDR3, as DNA: TGTGCCAGTAGTATAACTTCAAATCCGGGACAGCTCTATGGCTACACCTTC.

This chain uses TRBV4-3 with TRBJ2-5; D might be TRBD2 (5 bases). With 0 bases removed from V and 1 base from J, the gap between germline ends came to 6 bases. Germline CDR1 LGHNA, CDR2 YSLEER. The CDR3 extends over 14 amino acids. The CDR3 bases are TGCGCCAGCAGCCAAGAAACTAGCCAAGAGACCCAGTACTTC. Translated, it gives CASSQETSQETQYF.

The rearrangement links TRBV27 to TRBJ2-2; 9 bases line up with TRBD1. The trim removed 2 bases at V and 5 bases at J, leaving 0 bases unmatched. The CDR3 is 14 residues long. The germline V gene has CDR1 MNHEY and CDR2 SMNVEV (reference sequence). The CDR3 reads CASSLGQGTGELFF. In DNA form, the CDR3 reads TGTGCCAGCAGTTTAGGACAGGGGACCGGGGAGCTGTTTTTT.

V gene TRBV30 combines with J gene TRBJ2-7, with D possibly matching TRBD1 (7 bases). V was clipped by 5 bases and J by 2 bases, with 16 bases between them. The CDR3 consists of 14 residues. Germline CDR1 is GTSNPN and CDR2 is SVGIG (reference sequence). The CDR3 spells CAWCPGGFPYEQYF. The CDR3 DNA is TGTGCCTGGTGCCCAGGGGGGTTCCCCTACGAGCAGTACTTC.

CDR3 sequence (DNA): TGTGCCAGTACCCCAGGGGACAGGGTGTATGGCTACACCTTC. Translated: CASTPGDRVYGYTF. The chain employs TRBV19 and TRBJ1-2; 9 positions agree with TRBD1. With 7 bases clipped from V and 5 bases from J, the junction kept 8 bases outside the gene matches. Germline V CDR1 and CDR2: LNHDA, SQIVND (reference sequence). The CDR3 loop spans 14 amino acids.

This sequence joins TRBV7-2 and TRBJ1-5; D gene unclear. Germline V gene lookup returns CDR1 SGHTA and CDR2 FQGNSA. The CDR3 length is 14 residues. Trimming shortened V by 3 bases and J by 1 base, and 7 bases separated the two germline ends. The CDR3 spells CASSFLLSNQPQHF. The CDR3 nucleotides are TGTGCCAGCAGCTTCCTTTTAAGCAATCAGCCCCAGCATTTT.

The chain combines TRBV7-3 with TRBJ2-1; 14 bases are shared with TRBD2. The V gene's germline CDR1 is SGHTA and CDR2 FQGTGA. This CDR3 region has 16 residues. The trim removed 5 bases at V and 5 bases at J, leaving 5 bases unmatched. CDR3 sequence: CASSLRLAGGHNEQFF. The CDR3 bases are TGTGCCAGCAGCCTCAGACTAGCGGGGGGGCACAATGAGCAGTTCTTC.

V is TRBV7-2 and J is TRBJ2-5; D call uncertain. V lost 6 bases and J 0 bases, leaving 17 bases between the germline ends. The CDR3 is made up of 16 amino acids. Germline lookup yields CDR1 SGHTA and CDR2 FQGNSA. The CDR3 DNA reads TGTGCCAGCAGTCTCGGGTTAGCCTCCCACCAAGAGACCCAGTACTTC. Translation: CASSLGLASHQETQYF. Full variable domain (remainder filled in from reference TRBV7-2 and TRBJ2-5): GAGVSQSPSNKVTEKGKDVELRCDPISGHTALYWYRQSLGQGLEFLIYFQGNSAPDKSGLPSDRFSAERTGGSVSTLTIQRTQQEDSAVYLCASSLGLASHQETQYFGPGTRLLVL.

In its sample, this clone was seen a few times. J is TRBJ2-2 and V is TRBV9; no definite D call. Per the germline V gene, CDR1 is SGDLS and CDR2 is YYNGEE. Trimming left V 0 bases short and J 0 bases short, with 15 bases between. The CDR3 has 18 residues. This CDR3 is CASSVGFPGTANTGELFF. The CDR3 coding sequence is TGTGCCAGCAGCGTAGGTTTTCCCGGTACCGCGAACACCGGGGAGCTGTTTTTT.

This clone was found a few times. This chain joins TRBV5-4 and TRBJ2-5, with D possibly TRBD2 on 7 matching bases. The CDR3 is 16 amino acids. CDR1 is SGHNT and CDR2 is YYREEE in the germline V gene (reference sequence). The V end was cut by 7 bases, the J end by 1 base, with 20 bases between. The CDR3, as DNA: TGTGCCAGCCAGGCAGTGGGGAGGGGGGCCCAAGAGACCCAGTACTTC. This gives the protein CASQAVGRGAQETQYF. Full variable domain (outside the CDR3, taken from reference TRBV5-4 and TRBJ2-5): ETGVTQSPTHLIKTRGQQVTLRCSSQSGHNTVSWYQQALGQGPQFIFQYYREEENGRGNFPPRFSGLQFPNYSSELNVNALELDDSALYLCASQAVGRGAQETQYFGPGTRLLVL.

Regarding this clone: This sample includes further DNA sequences coding for the same CDR3. The V call is TRBV7-2, the J call TRBJ1-1, with D perhaps TRBD1 (6 bases). Germline V CDR1 and CDR2: SGHTA, FQGNSA. Trimming removed 1 base from V and 1 base from J, with 10 bases in between. There are 15 residues in the CDR3. The CDR3 coding sequence is TGTGCCAGCAGCTTAGTGGGGGGGGCGAACACTGAAGCTTTCTTT. Residues: CASSLVGGANTEAFF.

The gene calls are TRBV5-1 and TRBJ2-2, with TRBD1 matching 7 bases. The CDR3 consists of 16 residues. Germline V gene lookup returns CDR1 SGHRS and CDR2 YFSETQ. Unmatched junction bases numbered 7, after V lost 4 bases and J lost 1 base. This chain's CDR3 is CASSLRQGQNTGELFF. The CDR3 DNA follows: TGCGCCAGCAGCCTTCGACAGGGTCAGAACACCGGGGAGCTGTTTTTT. The variable domain in full, completed from reference TRBV5-1 and TRBJ2-2, reads KAGVTQTPRYLIKTRGQQVTLSCSPISGHRSVSWYQQTPGQGLQFLFEYFSETQRNKGNFPGRFSGRQFSNSRSEMNVSTLELGDSALYLCASSLRQGQNTGELFFGEGSRLTVL.

The rearrangement joins TRBV5-1 to TRBJ2-7, with D perhaps TRBD1 (6 bases). Trimming took 8 bases from V and 1 from J, leaving 22 bases between them. Per germline, CDR1 SGHRS and CDR2 YFSETQ. The CDR3 length is 16 residues. CDR3 DNA: TGCGCCAGTAGCAATCAACCGGGACACCGGTCCTACGAGCAGTACTTC. Amino acid sequence: CASSNQPGHRSYEQYF. The whole variable domain, remainder taken from reference TRBV5-1 and TRBJ2-7, is KAGVTQTPRYLIKTRGQQVTLSCSPISGHRSVSWYQQTPGQGLQFLFEYFSETQRNKGNFPGRFSGRQFSNSRSEMNVSTLELGDSALYLCASSNQPGHRSYEQYFGPGTRLTVT.

V is TRBV4-2 and J is TRBJ2-1; maybe TRBD1 (5 bases). V was pared by 5 bases and J by 4 bases, with 9 bases between. Germline V gene lookup returns CDR1 LGHNA and CDR2 YNFKEQ. This CDR3 spans 13 amino acids. In DNA form, the CDR3 reads TGTGCCAGCAGCGTCACAGGTTACAATGAGCAGTTCTTC. It codes for CASSVTGYNEQFF.

V usage is TRBV19 and J usage is TRBJ1-2; the match to TRBD1 covers 8 bases. V lost 5 bases and J lost 2; bases outside the gene matches: 4. The CDR3 covers 14 residues. Germline V gives CDR1 LNHDA, CDR2 SQIVND (reference sequence). In DNA form, the CDR3 reads TGTGCCAGTAGTCCCTGGACAGGGAACTATGGCTACACCTTC. It codes for CASSPWTGNYGYTF.

The chain employs TRBV5-6 and TRBJ1-1; D is possibly TRBD1 (6 bases). The germline gives CDR1 SGHDT, CDR2 YYEEEE. The CDR3 runs 15 residues. Trimming pared 2 bases from V and 3 bases from J, leaving 14 bases between. The CDR3 here is CASSFVGGRDTEAFF. In DNA, the CDR3 is TGTGCCAGCAGCTTTGTCGGGGGGCGAGACACTGAAGCTTTCTTT.

This rearrangement joins TRBV5-5 to TRBJ2-7, with 7 bases matching TRBD1. Germline V lookup: CDR1 SGHKS, CDR2 YYEKEE (reference sequence). Trimming cost V 4 bases and J 4 bases; bases outside gene matches: 8. The CDR3 is made up of 14 amino acids. CDR3 bases: TGTGCCAGCAGCCTACTCGACAGGGAGTACGAGCAGTACTTC. Translation: CASSLLDREYEQYF.

This sequence joins TRBV5-1 and TRBJ1-2; the D is unclear. V shed 6 bases and J shed 6 bases, with 18 bases lying between them. Germline V gene sequence: CDR1 SGHRS, CDR2 YFSETQ. The CDR3 runs 14 residues. CDR3 residues: CASTSISGGHGYTF. CDR3 nucleotides: TGCGCCAGCACCTCCATTTCTGGAGGACATGGCTACACCTTC.

This chain joins TRBV25-1 and TRBJ2-3, with 7 bases that match TRBD1. CDR3 length equals 15 residues. V gave up 3 bases and J gave up 2 bases; unmatched junction bases: 5. Germline CDR1 MGHDK, CDR2 SYGVNS. CDR3 sequence (DNA): TGTGCCAGCAGTGATTGGGACAGCTACACAGATACGCAGTATTTT. It yields the protein CASSDWDSYTDTQYF.